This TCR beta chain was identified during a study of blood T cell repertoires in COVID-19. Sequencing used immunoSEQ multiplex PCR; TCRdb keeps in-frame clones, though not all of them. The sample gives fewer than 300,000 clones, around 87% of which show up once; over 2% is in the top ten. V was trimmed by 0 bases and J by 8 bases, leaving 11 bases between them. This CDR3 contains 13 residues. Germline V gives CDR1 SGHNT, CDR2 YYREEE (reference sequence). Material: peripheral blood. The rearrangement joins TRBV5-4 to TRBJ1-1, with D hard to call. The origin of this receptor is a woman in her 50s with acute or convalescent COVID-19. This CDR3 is CASSLGSGWEAFF. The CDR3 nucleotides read TGTGCCAGCAGCTTGGGGAGCGGCTGGGAAGCTTTCTTT.